This is a list of T cell receptor beta chains from one sample in a study of blood T cell repertoires in COVID-19. Assay: immunoSEQ multiplex PCR; the TCRdb copy retains only in-frame clones and omits some. This sample has just over 150,000 clones, with around 82% found just once. The specimen sequenced was peripheral blood. These receptors originate from a woman aged 40 to 50 with COVID-19, enrolled during active disease. CDR3s include the opening cysteine and the closing phenylalanine or tryptophan. D genes are given only for firm matches. Where a row states a size, it is once, few, many or the class of an expanded clone; other rows omit it.

>-|TRBJ2-3|TRBV7-3|-
TGTGCCAGCAGCCCCGGCAGGTTTAGCACAGATACGCAGTATTTT
CASSPGRFSTDTQYF
>TRBD2|TRBJ2-1|TRBV5-4|-
TGTGCCAGCAGCCCGGGACTAGCGACGGACGAGCAGTTCTTC
CASSPGLATDEQFF
>TRBD1|TRBJ1-5|TRBV2|-
TGTGCCAGCAGTCCCGGGACAGGGGGCGAGAGGAGCAATCAGCCCCAGCATTTT
CASSPGTGGERSNQPQHF
>TRBD1|TRBJ2-7|TRBV29-1|-
TGCAGCGTTGTGCGGACAGGCTACTTCTACGAGCAGTACTTC
CSVVRTGYFYEQYF
>TRBD1|TRBJ1-6|TRBV30|-
TGTGCCGACCTCATACCGGGACAGCTTTTGCATTCACCCCTCCACTTT
CADLIPGQLLHSPLHF
>TRBD2|TRBJ2-7|TRBV5-1|many
TGCGCCAGCAGCTTGGGACTAGCGGGAGTTAATGAGCAGTACTTC
CASSLGLAGVNEQYF
>-|TRBJ1-1|TRBV30|-
TGTGCCTGGAGTCCCCCCGACTCGAACACTGAAGCTTTCTTT
CAWSPPDSNTEAFF
>TRBD1|TRBJ2-7|TRBV3-1/TRBV3-2|-
TGTGCCAGCAGCCACGGACAGGGCTACGAGCAGTACTTC
CASSHGQGYEQYF
>TRBD1|TRBJ1-2|TRBV5-1|once
TGCGCCAGCAGCCTAAGGGACAGGGATGGCTACACCTTC
CASSLRDRDGYTF
>-|TRBJ1-2|TRBV30|-
TGTGCCTGGACCGCGAACTATGGCAACACCTTC
CAWTANYGNTF
>-|TRBJ2-5|TRBV5-1|once
TGCGCCAGCAGCTTTCAGGGAATGGAGACCCAGTACTTC
CASSFQGMETQYF
>-|TRBJ1-6|TRBV27|-
TGTGCCAGCAGTGGGGCCAGGGGATATTCACCCCTCCACTTT
CASSGARGYSPLHF
>-|TRBJ1-3|TRBV13|-
TGTGCCAGCAGCTCGCAGCGTGGAAACACCATATATTTT
CASSSQRGNTIYF
>-|TRBJ2-3|TRBV7-8|-
TGTGCCAGCAGCTTAGGTAGCGTCGCAGATACGCAGTATTTT
CASSLGSVADTQYF
>-|TRBJ2-7|TRBV25-1|-
TGTGCCAGCAGTGAAGCGGGCCGTCCCTACGAGCAGTACTTC
CASSEAGRPYEQYF
>-|TRBJ2-6|TRBV30|-
TGTGCCTGGAGTCTTAGAGGGCATACTGGGGCCAACGTCCTGACTTTC
CAWSLRGHTGANVLTF
>-|TRBJ1-1|TRBV2|-
TGTGCCAGCAGCCTACAGGGATTGAACACTGAAGCTTTCTTT
CASSLQGLNTEAFF
>-|TRBJ2-1|TRBV4-1|-
TGCGCCAGCAGCCAGCTTACTAGCAACAATGAGCAGTTCTTC
CASSQLTSNNEQFF
>-|TRBJ2-3|TRBV7-3|-
TGTGCCAGCAGCTCCCAGGGGTCAGATACGCAGTATTTT
CASSSQGSDTQYF
>-|TRBJ1-2|TRBV19|medium-sized
TGTGCCAGTAGTATCCAGAGGGCTTCGCGCTACACCTTC
CASSIQRASRYTF
>-|TRBJ2-5|TRBV9|-
TGTGCCAGCAGCGTAGGAGGTCAGCCGGGGGAGACCCAGTACTTC
CASSVGGQPGETQYF
>-|TRBJ2-2|TRBV7-3|-
TGTGCCAGCAGCTTCTCTGGCGGGGTGCCCACCGGGGAGCTGTTTTTT
CASSFSGGVPTGELFF
>-|TRBJ1-5|TRBV19|-
TGTGCCAGTAGCAGGGGAGGGGCAGTGCAGCCCCAGCATTTT
CASSRGGAVQPQHF
>-|TRBJ1-2|TRBV4-1|-
TGCGCCAGCAGCCAAAACCCCACAGGCTATGGCTACACCTTC
CASSQNPTGYGYTF